Listed here is a single TCR beta chain. Its target is unknown. These data come from a study of radiotherapy plus CTLA-4 blockade in lung cancer. The repertoire was sequenced with immunoSEQ multiplex PCR; TCRdb's copy has only in-frame clones and lacks some. Counted here are approximately 89,000 clones, approximately 83% occurring once; the ten biggest clones make up roughly 15%. Study conclusions and caveats: Early blood T cell clone changes and increased post-radiation serum interferon-beta were reportedly the strongest response predictors. Blood-borne expansion of tumor-derived TCR clones followed radiotherapy plus ipilimumab.

The sequencing here drew on peripheral blood, taken from a patient treated with radiotherapy plus ipilimumab. This TCR came from a human donor with non-small cell lung cancer that progressed on radiotherapy plus ipilimumab.

CDR3: CASSLQTGAEAFF. The CDR3 bases are TGTGCCAGCAGTTTACAGACAGGGGCTGAAGCTTTCTTT. This chain uses TRBV27 with TRBJ1-1; 8 positions agree with TRBD1. Per the germline V gene, CDR1 is MNHEY and CDR2 is SMNVEV (reference sequence). J lost 6 bases, V lost 2 bases, and 2 bases had no gene match. The CDR3 contains 13 residues.